One sample yielded the 28 T cell receptor beta chains listed below, sequenced in a study of chemoradiotherapy in HPV16-positive cancers (dated by TCRdb to between 2021 and 2023). Library preparation employed the immunoSEQ multiplex PCR assay. TCRdb provides this immuneACCESS table in a form limited to in-frame rearrangements. Some clones are lacking; in checked studies, under half of them reflect an unresolved V gene, and why the rest are absent is not known. The sample table shows tens of thousands of clones, and about 80% are seen once. The ten largest clones represent around 4% of the sample. The sample consisted of blood, taken from a patient who underwent chemoradiotherapy. Source of these receptors: a human donor with HPV-associated anogenital cancer.

This rearrangement joins TRBV7-6 to TRBJ2-3; D ambiguous. CDR1 and CDR2 (germline): SGHVS, FNYEAQ. V gave up 1 base and J gave up 0 bases, with 17 bases separating them. The CDR3 has 18 amino acids. The CDR3 DNA sequence: TGTGCCAGCAGCTTAGGCTCTATGGGCTGGCGTAGCACAGATACGCAGTATTTT. Amino acids: CASSLGSMGWRSTDTQYF.

CDR3 sequence: CASSLTGGNEKLFF. The CDR3 DNA reads TGTGCCAGCAGCCTGACCGGAGGGAATGAAAAACTGTTTTTT. This chain joins TRBV11-2 and TRBJ1-4; no definite D call. V was shortened by 5 bases and J by 5 bases, with 12 bases between the two germline ends. The CDR3 is 14 amino acids. The germline V gene has CDR1 SGHAT and CDR2 FQNNGV.

The V call is TRBV6-6, the J call TRBJ1-5; 8 positions match TRBD1. From germline, CDR1 is MNHNY and CDR2 SVGAGI (reference sequence). The CDR3 is 14 residues long. The ends lost 5 bases at V and 9 bases at J; junction bases unmatched: 9. The CDR3 region is CASSQGQGFSPQHF. As DNA, the CDR3 is TGTGCCAGCAGTCAAGGACAGGGCTTTTCGCCCCAGCATTTT.

This clone has a handful of counts. The chain carries TRBV2 and TRBJ1-2; 7 nucleotides line up with TRBD1. The CDR3 has 14 residues. Germline trimming cut 2 bases from V and 8 bases from J; bases unmatched to any gene: 8. The germline V gene has CDR1 SNHLY and CDR2 FYNNEI. The CDR3, as DNA: TGTGCCAGCAGTGAAATCGGGACAGCACGAGGCTACACCTTC. Protein product: CASSEIGTARGYTF.

This clone was counted only a few times. The chain has TRBV20-1 and TRBJ2-7; D is ambiguous. CDR3 length: 11 residues. CDR1 is DFQATT, CDR2 SNEGSKA, per germline (reference sequence). V was shortened by 6 bases and J by 6 bases, with 12 bases between the two germline ends. In DNA, the CDR3 is TGCAGTGCCCCGAGATTTCCCGAGCAGTACTTC. This sequence encodes CSAPRFPEQYF.

The CDR3 protein is CASSGQGRTYGYTF. CDR3 DNA: TGCGCCAGCAGCGGACAGGGGCGTACCTATGGCTACACCTTC. This chain links TRBV5-1 with TRBJ1-2; 9 nucleotides align to TRBD1. V trimming: 4 bases; J trimming: 4 bases; junction bases outside the gene matches: 5. Germline CDR1 is SGHRS and CDR2 is YFSETQ. The CDR3 extends over 14 amino acids.

The chain's CDR3 is CASSSMRGGGEAFF. DNA of the CDR3: TGTGCCAGCAGCTCTATGAGGGGGGGTGGTGAAGCTTTCTTT. The gene calls are TRBV7-2 and TRBJ1-1; possible D gene TRBD1, 6 bases. Trimming removed 4 bases from V and 7 bases from J, with 16 bases in between. The CDR3 sequence is 14 residues long. Per the germline V gene, CDR1 is SGHTA and CDR2 is FQGNSA. Filled out from reference TRBV7-2 and TRBJ1-1, the complete variable domain reads GAGVSQSPSNKVTEKGKDVELRCDPISGHTALYWYRQSLGQGLEFLIYFQGNSAPDKSGLPSDRFSAERTGGSVSTLTIQRTQQEDSAVYLCASSSMRGGGEAFFGQGTRLTVV.

The chain carries TRBV6-5 and TRBJ2-7; 11 nucleotides agree with TRBD1. Trimming at V came to 2 bases and at J to 3 bases, leaving 3 bases not matched to a gene. The CDR3 has 15 residues. Germline-derived CDR1 and CDR2 are MNHEY and SVGAGI. DNA for the CDR3: TGTGCCAGCAGTTACGGGACAGGGGGGAACTACGAGCAGTACTTC. Its translation is CASSYGTGGNYEQYF.

The sample holds a few counts of this clone. This chain joins TRBV4-3 and TRBJ1-1, with TRBD1 as a possible D gene (5 bases). This CDR3 spans 14 amino acids. Germline assignment: CDR1 LGHNA and CDR2 YSLEER. V lost 5 bases to trimming and J lost 5 bases, with 15 bases between them. The CDR3 DNA reads as TGCGCCAGCAGCTCTGGGGACTGGAGGACTGAAGCTTTCTTT. Protein sequence: CASSSGDWRTEAFF.

The chain combines TRBV6-1 with TRBJ1-5; 9 positions match TRBD1. V was pared by 4 bases and J by 2 bases, with 9 bases of the junction left unmatched. This CDR3 comprises 17 residues. In germline, CDR1 is MNHNS, CDR2 SASEGT. The CDR3 reads CASSVVGQGLGNQPQHF. The CDR3 DNA follows: TGTGCCAGCAGTGTCGTGGGACAGGGACTTGGCAATCAGCCCCAGCATTTT.

This chain joins TRBV19 and TRBJ2-1; D remains ambiguous. The V gene's germline CDR1 is LNHDA and CDR2 SQIVND (reference sequence). V was pared by 3 bases and J by 4 bases, with 7 bases between. The CDR3 length is 13 residues. CDR3 amino acids: CASSMARYNEQFF. The CDR3 DNA sequence: TGTGCCAGTAGTATGGCTAGATACAATGAGCAGTTCTTC.

The chain employs TRBV7-2 and TRBJ2-3; D uncertain. Germline values: CDR1 SGHTA, CDR2 FQGNSA. Trimming stripped 1 base from V and 3 bases from J, with 11 bases between. There are 15 residues in the CDR3. The CDR3 bases are TGTGCCAGCAGCTTAGGGCCCGGTGGGACAGATACGCAGTATTTT. This sequence encodes CASSLGPGGTDTQYF.

The rearrangement links TRBV6-1 to TRBJ1-4; D uncertain. This CDR3 has 13 amino acids. From germline, CDR1 is MNHNS and CDR2 SASEGT. Trimming took off 9 bases at V and 6 bases at J, with 14 bases between the two ends. The CDR3 sequence: CASTIALDEKLFF. CDR3 bases: TGTGCCAGTACAATTGCACTGGATGAAAAACTGTTTTTT.

The chain is built from TRBV6-5 and TRBJ1-6; 8 bases map to TRBD1. The J segment lost 7 bases and the V segment lost 5 bases, leaving 4 bases of the junction unmatched. The CDR3 runs to 14 residues. The V gene's germline CDR1 is MNHEY and CDR2 SVGAGI. CDR3 region: CASSRDRGNSPLHF. In DNA form, the CDR3 reads TGTGCCAGCAGTCGTGACAGGGGAAATTCACCCCTCCACTTT.

This chain uses TRBV14 with TRBJ1-1; 12 bases map to TRBD1. The CDR3 spans 14 residues. Germline loops: CDR1 SGHDN, CDR2 FVKESK. J was trimmed by 6 bases and V by 4 bases; bases with no gene match: 3. CDR3 DNA: TGTGCCAGCAGCCGGGGACAGGGGGCGGCTGAAGCTTTCTTT. Translating it yields CASSRGQGAAEAFF.

The rearrangement links TRBV5-4 to TRBJ1-1; 8 nucleotides line up with TRBD1. Germline V gene data show CDR1 as SGHNT and CDR2 as YYREEE (reference sequence). There are 15 residues in the CDR3. J gave up 3 bases and V 0 bases, and 4 bases lay outside the gene matches. DNA of the CDR3: TGTGCCAGCAGCTTGGTTGGCAGGGGGCACACTGAAGCTTTCTTT. Protein sequence: CASSLVGRGHTEAFF.

The chain joins TRBV5-1 to TRBJ1-2, with TRBD1 as a possible D gene (6 bases). The germline gives CDR1 SGHRS, CDR2 YFSETQ. Trimming removed 1 base at V and 4 bases at J, with 14 bases between. The CDR3 covers 15 residues. The CDR3: CASSLLDRGTYGYTF. The CDR3 DNA reads TGCGCCAGCAGCTTGTTGGACAGAGGGACCTATGGCTACACCTTC.

The rearrangement links TRBV4-1 to TRBJ1-4; 9 nucleotides align to TRBD1. This CDR3 has 16 residues. Germline V gene sequence: CDR1 MGHRA, CDR2 YSYEKL. V trimming: 0 bases; J trimming: 8 bases; junction bases outside the gene matches: 7. As DNA, the CDR3 is TGCGCCAGCAGCCAAGATACCGGGACAGGGAAAGAAAAACTGTTTTTT. Amino acid sequence: CASSQDTGTGKEKLFF.

The chain is built from TRBV11-3 and TRBJ2-1, with D possibly TRBD1 on 5 matching bases. With 0 bases removed from V and 6 bases from J, the gap between germline ends came to 12 bases. The length of the CDR3 is 15 residues. CDR1 is SGHNT and CDR2 is YENEEA in the germline V gene. This chain's CDR3 is CASSLDQGPGNEQFF. CDR3 nucleotide sequence: TGTGCCAGCAGCTTAGACCAGGGTCCGGGCAATGAGCAGTTCTTC.

The rearrangement joins TRBV5-1 to TRBJ2-7; D is perhaps TRBD1 (5 bases). Between the trimmed V and J ends, which lost 3 bases and 6 bases, there was a span of 13 bases. The CDR3 has 13 residues. Germline V lookup: CDR1 SGHRS, CDR2 YFSETQ. The CDR3 bases are TGCGCCAGCAGCTGGCAAGGGGATGGCGAGCAGTACTTC. Translation: CASSWQGDGEQYF.

The chain couples TRBV30 to TRBJ1-2; 8 nucleotides match TRBD1. Germline CDR1 is GTSNPN and CDR2 is SVGIG (reference sequence). The J segment lost 4 bases and the V segment lost 4 bases, leaving 8 bases of the junction unmatched. The CDR3 has 14 amino acids. The CDR3 here is CAWTFRTGGYGYTF. DNA for the CDR3: TGTGCCTGGACCTTTCGAACAGGGGGCTATGGCTACACCTTC. The full variable domain, with the rest looked up from reference TRBV30 and TRBJ1-2, is SQTIHQWPATLVQPVGSPLSLECTVEGTSNPNLYWYRQAAGRGLQLLFYSVGIGQISSEVPQNLSASRPQDRQFILSSKKLLLSDSGFYLCAWTFRTGGYGYTFGSGTRLTVV.

The chain combines TRBV5-1 with TRBJ2-1, with 10 bases identical to TRBD2. The length of the CDR3 is 16 residues. V gave up 4 bases and J gave up 4 bases; unmatched junction bases: 8. Per the germline V gene, CDR1 is SGHRS and CDR2 is YFSETQ. DNA for the CDR3: TGCGCCAGCAGCCGGGAAGGACTAGCGGTGTACAATGAGCAGTTCTTC. Its translation: CASSREGLAVYNEQFF.

V and J are TRBV11-2 and TRBJ2-1; D possibly matches TRBD1 or TRBD2 (5 bases each). This CDR3 spans 17 amino acids. Trimming cost V 1 base and J 0 bases, with 13 bases left between them. Germline loops: CDR1 SGHAT, CDR2 FQNNGV. The CDR3 sequence is CASSLGPGASSYNEQFF. In DNA form, the CDR3 reads TGTGCCAGCAGCTTAGGTCCCGGGGCTAGCTCCTACAATGAGCAGTTCTTC.

As concerns this clone: The junction differs from germline at one of its ends, possibly a read error. The V call is TRBV5-1, the J call TRBJ2-7, with D hard to call. Germline-derived CDR1 and CDR2 are SGHRS and YFSETQ. The CDR3 loop spans 13 amino acids. The CDR3 nucleotides read TGCGCCAGCAGATTGGGTCAAGGCTACGAGCAGTACTTC. Translated, it gives CASRLGQGYEQYF.

The chain has TRBV27 and TRBJ1-6; 12 nucleotides agree with TRBD1. Germline CDR1 and CDR2: MNHEY and SMNVEV (reference sequence). V dropped 8 bases and J dropped 8; count of bases not matched to a gene: 13. The CDR3 is made up of 17 amino acids. The CDR3 DNA reads TGTGCCAGCGGGACCGGGACAGGGGGCGGCGTAGATTCACCCCTCCACTTT. It encodes CASGTGTGGGVDSPLHF.

The chain carries TRBV5-3 and TRBJ1-2; 7 bases match TRBD1. TRBV5-3 is filed as an ORF, its function uncertain. Losses at the gene ends were 3 bases for V and 4 bases for J; bases not matched to a gene: 6. CDR3 length: 14 residues. Here the CDR3 DNA reads TGTGCCAGAAGCTGGGGAGACAGGGCCTATGGCTACACCTTC. Translation gives CARSWGDRAYGYTF.

Only a few counts were recorded for this clone. The V call is TRBV27, the J call TRBJ2-5; TRBD2 matches at 14 bases. The CDR3 is 16 residues long. The junction had 5 bases not matched to a gene; V was cut back by 3 bases and J by 5 bases. Germline assignment: CDR1 MNHEY and CDR2 SMNVEV (reference sequence). The CDR3 loop reads CASSFGTSGGRETQYF. Written as DNA, the CDR3 is TGTGCCAGCAGTTTCGGGACTAGCGGGGGTCGGGAGACCCAGTACTTC.

The chain joins TRBV19 to TRBJ2-7, with a weak D call TRBD2 (6 bases). This CDR3 region has 13 residues. Germline CDR1 reads LNHDA; CDR2 reads SQIVND (reference sequence). V was shortened by 5 bases and J by 2 bases, with 10 bases between the two germline ends. The CDR3 sequence is CASSRGTPYEQYF. Written as DNA, the CDR3 is TGTGCCAGTAGTCGGGGGACCCCCTACGAGCAGTACTTC.